There are a few counts of the clone carrying this TCR beta chain. What it recognizes is unknown. Via MiXCR, TCRdb re-called the 5' RACE reads, giving one row per CDR3 protein. This table has about 340,000 distinct CDR3 sequences, roughly 19% appearing once. The sample belongs to a study of T-cell memory formation after mild COVID-19. Study information: Clustering of TCRs was largely donor specific. Broader study findings: Clones contracting across day 15 to 85 had a balanced CD4/CD8 profile; later expanding clones leaned CD4+. Shrinking CD4+ clones resided mostly in CM and EM, and CD8+ ones in EMRA. Several responding clones turned up in pre-infection memory, indicating that cross-reactive memory may have taken part.

The V gene lost 9 bases and the J gene lost 0 bases, with 4 bases spanning the gap. CDR3 length: 11 residues. CDR1 is SNHLY and CDR2 is FYNNEI in the germline V gene. This chain links TRBV2 with TRBJ2-3; no firm D call. The clonotype comes from a man younger than 30 who had mild COVID-19 (a few samples of this study predate the infection). Cell type and time point are not known. Sequencing input: PBMCs or a T cell subset sorted from them (not recorded which). CDR3 in DNA: TGTGCCAGGGGTAGCACAGATACGCAGTATTTT. Translation gives CARGSTDTQYF.